This T cell receptor beta chain emerged from a study of graft-versus-host responses after intestinal transplantation. Overall study context: Anti-thymocyte globulin induction, then tacrolimus and steroids for about three years, went to all recipients.

Per the germline V gene, CDR1 is GTSNPN and CDR2 is SVGIG (reference sequence). This CDR3 region has 14 residues. This clone was detected once. Its antigen is not identified. At one end, the junction sequence differs from germline, possibly due to a read error. The assay was immunoSEQ multiplex PCR, and TCRdb's table has in-frame clones only and misses some. Seen here are some 130,000 clones, around nine tenths observed once, and the top ten hold around 0.15%. V is TRBV30 and J is TRBJ1-6; D may be TRBD1 (5 bases). This receptor was obtained from a human donor who received an intestinal transplant. This specimen was unstimulated CD4+ T cells sorted from spleen or lymph node cells, taken before intestinal transplant. In nucleotides, the CDR3 is TGTGCCCGGAGCCGGGACGGAAAAAATTCACCCCTCCACTTT. It codes for CARSRDGKNSPLHF.